These T cell receptor beta chains were read from a single sample in a study of cytomegalovirus exposure and HLA in healthy donors. TCRdb keeps only in-frame clones here, not all; method: immunoSEQ multiplex PCR. This table has about 230,000 clones, around 83% appearing once. Sequencing input: PBMCs. These TCRs come from a girl under 10 years old in good health and CMV-seronegative. CDR3s include the opening cysteine and the closing phenylalanine or tryptophan. A D gene is named only where the DNA matches it firmly.

CDR3nt,CDR3aa,j_gene,d_gene,v_gene
TGTGCCAGCAGTCCACAGGGATTCTCCTACAATGAGCAGTTCTTC,CASSPQGFSYNEQFF,TRBJ2-1,-,TRBV6-5
TGCGCCAGCAGCTTCATTGTCGGTTCAAGTGGCTACACCTTC,CASSFIVGSSGYTF,TRBJ1-2,-,TRBV5-1
TGTGCCAGCAGCTTAACGGGGGGCGGGGGTGAGAATGACATTCAGTACTTC,CASSLTGGGGENDIQYF,TRBJ2-4,-,TRBV7-3
TGCAGTGCTAGTTGGGGGGTTGAGCAGTACTTC,CSASWGVEQYF,TRBJ2-7,-,TRBV20-1
TGCAGCGTTGTTAATCCGGGGTACGAGCAGTACTTC,CSVVNPGYEQYF,TRBJ2-7,-,TRBV29-1
TGTGCCAGCAGCCCTCTAGCGGGGGGCCAAGAGACCCAGTACTTC,CASSPLAGGQETQYF,TRBJ2-5,TRBD2,TRBV7-9
TGCAGCGTTCTCCAGGGTGGGACAGGGCCGTTCTATGGCTACACCTTC,CSVLQGGTGPFYGYTF,TRBJ1-2,TRBD1,TRBV29-1
TGTGCCAGCAGCCATCTTGGGGGGGGCGATGGCTACACCTTC,CASSHLGGGDGYTF,TRBJ1-2,-,TRBV7-2
TGTGCCTGGAGTGTACTTGGGGCCGGAGACTACGAGCAGTACTTC,CAWSVLGAGDYEQYF,TRBJ2-7,-,TRBV30
TGTGCCAGCTCACCTACTGGACAGGGTATCACCGGGGAGCTGTTTTTT,CASSPTGQGITGELFF,TRBJ2-2,TRBD1,TRBV18
TGTGCCAGCAGTACAACAGGGTCGGGGTATGGCTACACCTTC,CASSTTGSGYGYTF,TRBJ1-2,-,TRBV27
TGTGCCAGCAGTGACTGGGGACTAGCGGAAGAGACCCAGTACTTC,CASSDWGLAEETQYF,TRBJ2-5,TRBD2,TRBV6-1
TGTGCCACCAGCAGAGGTCTTGGTAGCGATCATCAGCCCCAGCATTTT,CATSRGLGSDHQPQHF,TRBJ1-5,-,TRBV15
TGTGCCAGCAGCTTGAACCAGGGTCGGTACACCGGGGAGCTGTTTTTT,CASSLNQGRYTGELFF,TRBJ2-2,-,TRBV5-6
TGTGCCAGCAGCTTGGTCGGGGGAATGAGCAATCAGCCCCAGCATTTT,CASSLVGGMSNQPQHF,TRBJ1-5,-,TRBV5-8
TGTGCCAGCAGCTTAGTTGGCTCCGGGGAGCTGTTTTTT,CASSLVGSGELFF,TRBJ2-2,-,TRBV7-3
TGTGCCAGCAGCCCGGGACTAGGGACCTCGGGGGGTGAGCAGTTCTTC,CASSPGLGTSGGEQFF,TRBJ2-1,TRBD2,TRBV6-4
TGCGCCAGCAGCGTTACTAGAGCTCAAGAGACCCAGTACTTC,CASSVTRAQETQYF,TRBJ2-5,-,TRBV5-1
TGTGCCAGCATGACTAGCGGGAGGGGGGAGCAGTACTTC,CASMTSGRGEQYF,TRBJ2-7,TRBD2,TRBV27
TGTGCCAGCAGCTTATACCCAACGGGGGGGCTTGAGCAGTTCTTC,CASSLYPTGGLEQFF,TRBJ2-1,TRBD2,TRBV11-2
TGTGCCAGCAGCCAAGACGCCTATACTACAACTAATGAAAAACTGTTTTTT,CASSQDAYTTTNEKLFF,TRBJ1-4,-,TRBV14
TGTGCCAGCAGCCCTAGCTCCTACGAGCAGTACTTC,CASSPSSYEQYF,TRBJ2-7,-,TRBV14